A single sample is the source of the 10 T cell receptor beta chains below, sequenced in a study of beta chain features in type 1 diabetes. Every bit of the isolated RNA underwent reverse transcription, so sequencing read expressed TCRB transcripts. The assay was immunoSEQ multiplex PCR, and TCRdb's table has in-frame clones only and misses some. The table includes hundreds of thousands of clones, roughly 17% detected once. Sequences were obtained from naive CD4+ T cells from blood. The receptors come from a woman aged 18-35 years in good health.

The chain joins TRBV5-1 to TRBJ2-3; maybe TRBD2 (5 bases). CDR1 is SGHRS and CDR2 is YFSETQ in the germline V gene. CDR3 size: 14 residues. The V and J ends lost 2 bases and 6 bases respectively, with 13 bases between them. The CDR3 spells CASSFPGSSDTQYF. DNA for the CDR3: TGCGCCAGCAGCTTCCCGGGGAGCTCGGATACGCAGTATTTT.

V usage is TRBV2 and J usage is TRBJ2-7; possibly TRBD2 for D (5 bases). The CDR3 loop spans 15 amino acids. V shed 6 bases and J shed 6 bases, with 21 bases lying between them. Germline V gene lookup returns CDR1 SNHLY and CDR2 FYNNEI. Written as DNA, the CDR3 is TGTGCCAGCAGATCTTTGGCTAGCCGAAGCCTCGAGCAGTACTTC. Protein sequence: CASRSLASRSLEQYF.

This clone has more than one count but fewer than ten. This chain links TRBV7-9 with TRBJ2-2; 10 bases match TRBD2. Per germline, CDR1 SEHNR and CDR2 FQNEAQ (reference sequence). There are 16 residues in the CDR3. The junction had 9 bases not matched to a gene; V was cut back by 5 bases and J by 6 bases. The CDR3 region is CASSKRLAGASGELFF. CDR3 DNA: TGTGCCAGCAGCAAACGCCTAGCGGGAGCCTCCGGGGAGCTGTTTTTT.

The rearrangement uses TRBV6-5 and TRBJ1-5, with D unclear. V was pared by 6 bases and J by 0 bases, with 12 bases between. The germline V gene has CDR1 MNHEY and CDR2 SVGAGI. This CDR3 is 15 amino acids long. CDR3 nucleotide sequence: TGTGCCAGCAGCCTAATGAACTATAGCAATCAGCCCCAGCATTTT. Translated, it gives CASSLMNYSNQPQHF.

The rearrangement joins TRBV5-6 to TRBJ2-2; D is undetermined. The ends were cut back, 1 base at V and 2 bases at J, with 6 bases in the middle. Germline-derived CDR1 and CDR2 are SGHDT and YYEEEE. This CDR3 has 14 residues. CDR3 protein: CASSLQTNTGELFF. In DNA form, the CDR3 reads TGTGCCAGCAGCTTGCAGACTAACACCGGGGAGCTGTTTTTT.

The chain recombines TRBV2 with TRBJ2-3; 11 nucleotides match TRBD2. V gave up 6 bases and J gave up 2 bases; unmatched junction bases: 7. Germline CDR1 and CDR2: SNHLY and FYNNEI. The CDR3 has 16 amino acids. The CDR3, as DNA: TGTGCCAGCAGCGATAGGACTAGCGGGTCCACAGATACGCAGTATTTT. Translating it yields CASSDRTSGSTDTQYF.

This chain joins TRBV2 and TRBJ1-4; TRBD1 aligns across 8 bases. Germline V gene data show CDR1 as SNHLY and CDR2 as FYNNEI. J gave up 8 bases and V 4 bases, and 6 bases lay outside the gene matches. This CDR3 is 14 amino acids long. CDR3 in amino acids: CASSARAGGEKLFF. The CDR3 DNA reads TGTGCCAGCAGTGCCCGGGCAGGGGGCGAAAAACTGTTTTTT.

This clone was observed a few times. The chain links TRBV19 to TRBJ2-7, with D perhaps matching TRBD2 (5 bases). Trimming removed 6 bases at V and 2 bases at J, with 11 bases between. Germline V gives CDR1 LNHDA, CDR2 SQIVND (reference sequence). The CDR3 contains 13 residues. In DNA, the CDR3 is TGTGCCAGTAGAAGCGGTCCCACCTACGAGCAGTACTTC. Its protein is CASRSGPTYEQYF.

The rearrangement links TRBV5-6 to TRBJ2-3, with 7 positions matching TRBD2. After removal of 1 base from V and 5 bases from J, the junction contained 10 bases not matched to a gene. This CDR3 has 16 residues. Germline CDR1 and CDR2: SGHDT and YYEEEE. The CDR3 spells CASSLRVTSDEDTQYF. In DNA, the CDR3 is TGTGCCAGCAGCTTGAGGGTTACTAGCGACGAAGATACGCAGTATTTT.

This clone was observed at least ten times. V is TRBV10-3 and J is TRBJ1-1, with 7 bases aligning to TRBD1. This CDR3 has 12 amino acids. CDR1 and CDR2 (germline): ENHRY, SYGVKD. Losses at the gene ends were 10 bases for V and 1 base for J; bases not matched to a gene: 3. CDR3: CATGQTNTEAFF. The CDR3 DNA is TGTGCCACGGGACAGACGAACACTGAAGCTTTCTTT.